Each of the 25 T cell receptor beta chains below was sequenced from the same sample in a study of T cell responses to AZD1222 COVID-19 vaccine. Produced via immunoSEQ multiplex PCR; TCRdb's table is partial and in-frame only. This table holds 180,000 or so clones, over 90% found once. The sequencing used peripheral blood, collected 28 days after the second AZD1222 dose. Receptor source: an adult who received the AZD1222 COVID-19 vaccine.

CDR3 region: CASSLAPAGSGNTIYF. CDR3 DNA: TGTGCCAGCAGCTTAGCGCCGGCAGGCTCTGGAAACACCATATATTTT. This chain joins TRBV7-8 and TRBJ1-3; D not resolved. This CDR3 region has 16 residues. Germline CDR1 SGHVS, CDR2 FQNEAQ. V lost 0 bases and J 0 bases, leaving 9 bases between the germline ends.

This chain connects TRBV10-2 to TRBJ2-7; D is undetermined. Germline V gene data show CDR1 as WSHSY and CDR2 as SAAADI. V lost 9 bases to trimming and J lost 6 bases, with 18 bases between them. CDR3 length: 13 residues. CDR3 region: CASGLRLVGEQYF. The CDR3 region has the DNA TGCGCCAGTGGCCTCAGGCTCGTGGGCGAGCAGTACTTC.

The V gene is TRBV5-1, the J gene TRBJ1-6; 7 positions match TRBD1. V was pared by 2 bases and J by 6 bases, with 5 bases of the junction left unmatched. The CDR3 contains 15 residues. CDR1 is SGHRS, CDR2 YFSETQ, per germline. DNA of the CDR3: TGCGCCAGCAGCTTCGGACAGGAAATTAATTCACCCCTCCACTTT. Translated: CASSFGQEINSPLHF.

This chain uses TRBV19 with TRBJ2-2, with 8 bases that match TRBD1. Germline V gene sequence: CDR1 LNHDA, CDR2 SQIVND (reference sequence). V shed 7 bases, J shed 7 bases, and the junction held 5 bases outside the gene matches. This CDR3 is 13 amino acids long. For the CDR3, the DNA is TGTGCCAGTAACCAGGGGGCCGTCGGGGAGCTGTTTTTT. Its protein product is CASNQGAVGELFF.

The chain has TRBV2 and TRBJ1-1, with D unclear. CDR1 SNHLY and CDR2 FYNNEI come from the germline V gene. This CDR3 is 9 amino acids long. V was trimmed by 10 bases and J by 5 bases, leaving 5 bases between them. The CDR3 is CAIRTEAFF. Here the CDR3 DNA reads TGTGCCATAAGAACTGAAGCTTTCTTT.

This chain connects TRBV30 to TRBJ1-5, with D unresolved. Trimming cost V 1 base and J 0 bases, with 4 bases left between them. Germline-derived CDR1 and CDR2 are GTSNPN and SVGIG (reference sequence). The CDR3 length is 13 residues. The DNA for the CDR3 is TGTGCCTGGAGTGAGGGTAGCAATCAGCCCCAGCATTTT. This encodes CAWSEGSNQPQHF.

The gene calls are TRBV6-4 and TRBJ1-4, with D possibly being TRBD1 (5 bases). This CDR3 is built from 13 residues. Germline V CDR1 and CDR2: MRHNA, SNTAGT. V was shortened by 11 bases and J by 0 bases, with 10 bases between the two germline ends. The CDR3 sequence: CASLTATNEKLFF. The CDR3 nucleotides read TGTGCCTCATTGACAGCAACTAATGAAAAACTGTTTTTT.

The rearrangement joins TRBV9 to TRBJ1-5; 7 bases agree with TRBD1. Germline V lookup: CDR1 SGDLS, CDR2 YYNGEE. The CDR3 has 15 amino acids. The junction had 2 bases not matched to a gene; V was cut back by 0 bases and J by 2 bases. The CDR3 is CASSVGTGGNQPQHF. CDR3 nucleotide sequence: TGTGCCAGCAGCGTAGGGACAGGAGGCAATCAGCCCCAGCATTTT.

The V and J genes are TRBV23-1 and TRBJ1-2; D may be TRBD1 (6 bases). TRBV23-1 is an open reading frame, and its role is uncertain. The CDR3 loop spans 13 amino acids. V lost 6 bases and J 5 bases, leaving 13 bases between the germline ends. As DNA, the CDR3 is TGCGCCAGCAGGGACAGCCCTGGGTATGGCTACACCTTC. Amino acids: CASRDSPGYGYTF.

This clone occurred once. V is TRBV19 and J is TRBJ2-3; weak D call: TRBD1 (7 bases). Looked up from germline, CDR1 is LNHDA and CDR2 is SQIVND (reference sequence). The CDR3 contains 13 residues. V shed 9 bases and J shed 6 bases, with 16 bases lying between them. CDR3 protein: CASSIRGVDTQYF. The CDR3 DNA follows: TGTGCCAGCTCCATCAGGGGGGTGGATACGCAGTATTTT.

The chain's CDR3 is CASSLEASGRLLYEQYF. CDR3 nucleotides: TGTGCCAGCAGCTTAGAGGCTAGCGGGAGGTTACTCTACGAGCAGTACTTC. The V and J genes are TRBV11-2 and TRBJ2-7, with 11 bases identical to TRBD2. Germline CDR1 reads SGHAT; CDR2 reads FQNNGV. The CDR3 contains 17 residues. The junction had 7 bases not matched to a gene; V was cut back by 0 bases and J by 3 bases. The whole variable domain, remainder taken from reference TRBV11-2 and TRBJ2-7, is EAGVAQSPRYKIIEKRQSVAFWCNPISGHATLYWYQQILGQGPKLLIQFQNNGVVDDSQLPKDRFSAERLKGVDSTLKIQPAKLEDSAVYLCASSLEASGRLLYEQYFGPGTRLTVT.

This chain joins TRBV2 and TRBJ1-2; 8 nucleotides agree with TRBD1. Losses at the gene ends were 3 bases for V and 3 bases for J; bases not matched to a gene: 3. Germline CDR1 is SNHLY and CDR2 is FYNNEI. The CDR3 loop spans 14 amino acids. CDR3 residues: CASSDRTGYYGYTF. CDR3 in DNA: TGTGCCAGCAGTGATCGGACAGGGTACTATGGCTACACCTTC. The variable domain in full, with the rest retrieved from reference TRBV2 and TRBJ1-2, is EPEVTQTPSHQVTQMGQEVILRCVPISNHLYFYWYRQILGQKVEFLVSFYNNEISEKSEIFDDQFSVERPDGSNFTLKIRSTKLEDSAMYFCASSDRTGYYGYTFGSGTRLTVV.

V gene TRBV11-2 combines with J gene TRBJ2-7; a weak D match, TRBD1 (5 bases). The length of the CDR3 is 15 residues. Trimming stripped 1 base from V and 1 base from J, with 11 bases between. The germline V gene has CDR1 SGHAT and CDR2 FQNNGV. The CDR3 nucleotides read TGTGCCAGCAGCTTAGGGGGCTTGGCGTCCTACGAGCAGTACTTC. This gives the protein CASSLGGLASYEQYF.

J is TRBJ2-7 and V is TRBV5-8, with a tentative D call TRBD1 (6 bases). This CDR3 is built from 14 residues. Trimming left V 3 bases short and J 6 bases short, with 16 bases between. Per the germline V gene, CDR1 is SGHTS and CDR2 is YDEGEE. CDR3 DNA: TGTGCCAGCAGCTATGACAGGTCGTTGGGCGAGCAGTACTTC. Its protein is CASSYDRSLGEQYF.

The chain recombines TRBV4-2 with TRBJ1-2, with a weak D call TRBD1 (5 bases). Germline-derived CDR1 and CDR2 are LGHNA and YNFKEQ. This CDR3 is built from 17 residues. Trimming pared 4 bases from V and 4 bases from J, leaving 22 bases between. The CDR3 loop is CASSRVGPAQEGYGYTF. CDR3 nucleotide sequence: TGTGCCAGCAGCCGAGTGGGGCCGGCTCAGGAAGGCTATGGCTACACCTTC.

The CDR3 reads CASSYLSGGDEKLFF. In DNA form, the CDR3 reads TGTGCCAGTAGCTACCTGTCAGGGGGCGATGAAAAACTGTTTTTT. The chain couples TRBV19 to TRBJ1-4, with 8 bases aligning to TRBD1. V was pared by 6 bases and J by 6 bases, with 9 bases of the junction left unmatched. The CDR3 consists of 15 residues. The germline gives CDR1 LNHDA, CDR2 SQIVND (reference sequence).

This chain joins TRBV18 and TRBJ2-7; TRBD2 aligns across 7 bases. Germline V CDR1 and CDR2: KGHSH, LQKENI. Trimming took 3 bases from V and 6 from J; bases not matched to a gene: 5. The CDR3 extends over 13 amino acids. The CDR3, as DNA: TGTGCCAGCTCACCCCCCTCGGGAGGCGAGCAGTACTTC. Encoded protein: CASSPPSGGEQYF. Combining the CDR3 with reference TRBV18 and TRBJ2-7 gives the whole variable domain NAGVMQNPRHLVRRRGQEARLRCSPMKGHSHVYWYRQLPEEGLKFMVYLQKENIIDESGMPKERFSAEFPKEGPSILRIQQVVRGDSAAYFCASSPPSGGEQYFGPGTRLTVT.

This chain connects TRBV19 to TRBJ1-3, with D unclear. V was cut by 8 bases and J by 0 bases, with 14 bases left in between. The CDR3 spans 15 residues. The germline CDR1 and CDR2 sequences are LNHDA and SQIVND (reference sequence). The CDR3 sequence is CASRGPLSSGNTIYF. The CDR3 region has the DNA TGTGCCAGTCGAGGCCCCTTAAGCTCTGGAAACACCATATATTTT.

The V call is TRBV29-1, the J call TRBJ2-7, with 11 bases that match TRBD1. The CDR3 consists of 13 residues. J was trimmed by 5 bases and V by 1 base; bases with no gene match: 1. Germline values: CDR1 SQVTM, CDR2 ANQGSEA. CDR3 sequence (DNA): TGCAGCGTTGAAGGGACAGGGGGCCACGAGCAGTACTTC. This encodes CSVEGTGGHEQYF.

This clone was counted a single time. J is TRBJ1-2 and V is TRBV7-2; D is uncertain. The CDR3 extends over 13 amino acids. Germline CDR1 is SGHTA and CDR2 is FQGNSA. The V end was cut by 3 bases, the J end by 2 bases, with 7 bases between. CDR3 sequence: CASSLLWNYGYTF. The CDR3 region has the DNA TGTGCCAGCAGCTTGTTGTGGAACTATGGCTACACCTTC.

The V and J genes are TRBV18 and TRBJ2-7, with 9 bases fitting TRBD2. The junction had 6 bases not matched to a gene; V was cut back by 3 bases and J by 3 bases. Germline V gives CDR1 KGHSH, CDR2 LQKENI. This CDR3 contains 15 residues. The CDR3 loop is CASSPQRGELYEQYF. CDR3 bases: TGTGCCAGCTCACCTCAGCGGGGGGAACTCTACGAGCAGTACTTC.

This chain joins TRBV6-5 and TRBJ2-5; perhaps D is TRBD1 or TRBD2 (5 bases each). The germline V and J ends were trimmed by 6 bases and 2 bases, with 16 bases remaining between them. Germline V gene sequence: CDR1 MNHEY, CDR2 SVGAGI. The CDR3 length is 15 residues. In DNA form, the CDR3 reads TGTGCCAGCAGCTTGGGGTTCGGGGCTCAAGAGACCCAGTACTTC. Translation: CASSLGFGAQETQYF.

The chain recombines TRBV2 with TRBJ2-5, with a tentative D call TRBD1 (6 bases). There are 14 residues in the CDR3. Trimming left V 7 bases short and J 0 bases short, with 12 bases between. Germline assignment: CDR1 SNHLY and CDR2 FYNNEI. The CDR3 DNA is TGTGCCAGCATGGTGGGACACAACCAAGAGACCCAGTACTTC. Its translation: CASMVGHNQETQYF.

The count of this clone is one. The genes are TRBV3-1 (or the pseudogene TRBV3-2) and TRBJ1-2; TRBD1 agrees at 8 bases. The CDR3 totals 14 residues. Germline V lookup: CDR1 LGHDT, CDR2 YNNKEL (reference sequence). After removal of 3 bases from V and 8 bases from J, the junction contained 8 bases not matched to a gene. This chain's CDR3 is CASSQEDRAGGYTF. The CDR3 bases are TGTGCCAGCAGCCAGGAGGACAGGGCAGGCGGCTACACCTTC.

V and J are TRBV27 and TRBJ1-5; the D gene is possibly TRBD1 (5 bases). V lost 5 bases, J lost 4 bases, and 15 bases lay in between. Per the germline V gene, CDR1 is MNHEY and CDR2 is SMNVEV (reference sequence). This CDR3 comprises 15 residues. The CDR3 loop is CASSPTAGPNQPQHF. The CDR3 nucleotides read TGTGCCAGCAGTCCCACAGCGGGGCCAAATCAGCCCCAGCATTTT.